This is a list of T cell receptor beta chains from one sample in a study of blood T cell repertoires in COVID-19. Sequencing used immunoSEQ multiplex PCR; TCRdb keeps in-frame clones, though not all of them. The table includes under 80,000 clones, over 85% detected once. The specimen sequenced was peripheral blood. These receptors all come from a human donor in a cohort sampled during active COVID-19. CDR3s include the opening cysteine and the closing phenylalanine or tryptophan. D genes are given only for firm matches. Clone size, where shown, is once, few, many, or a class for clones that have expanded.

J: TRBJ2-2; D: .; V: TRBV30; size: .; DNA: TGTGCCTGGGGAGAGGGGGCCGGGGAGCTGTTTTTT; CDR3: CAWGEGAGELFF
J: TRBJ1-1; D: .; V: TRBV28; size: .; DNA: TGTGCCAGCAAACCCCGGGGGGGCACTGAAGCTTTCTTT; CDR3: CASKPRGGTEAFF
J: TRBJ1-4; D: .; V: TRBV19; size: .; DNA: TGTGCCAGTAGTATTCAGAGACAAGATGAAAAACTGTTTTTT; CDR3: CASSIQRQDEKLFF
J: TRBJ1-2; D: .; V: TRBV2; size: .; DNA: TGTGCCAGCAAACCGGGTGACTATGGCTACACCTTC; CDR3: CASKPGDYGYTF
J: TRBJ2-5; D: .; V: TRBV7-6; size: .; DNA: TGTGCCAGCAGCCCCTTCTGGACTTCCAGCTCCCGGATGGCCCAGTACTTC; CDR3: CASSPFWTSSSRMAQYF
J: TRBJ1-2; D: .; V: TRBV7-9; size: .; DNA: TGTGCCAGCAGCTTAGAGGGGGTCCAGGGCGGCACCTTC; CDR3: CASSLEGVQGGTF
J: TRBJ2-5; D: .; V: TRBV28; size: .; DNA: TGTGCCAGCAGTTTACGGCAGGGCCAAGAGACCCAGTACTTC; CDR3: CASSLRQGQETQYF
J: TRBJ2-1; D: .; V: TRBV21-1; size: .; DNA: TGTGCCAGCAGCAAAGTTCTGGGCGGGAGCTCCTACAATGAGCAGTTCTTC; CDR3: CASSKVLGGSSYNEQFF
J: TRBJ2-6; D: TRBD1; V: TRBV20-1; size: .; DNA: TGCAGTGCTAGTCCAGGGGGCTACTCTGGGGCCAACGTCCTGACTTTC; CDR3: CSASPGGYSGANVLTF
J: TRBJ1-1; D: .; V: TRBV19; size: .; DNA: TGTGCCAGTAGTATCAACAGGGTAACTGAAGCTTTCTTT; CDR3: CASSINRVTEAFF
J: TRBJ2-7; D: TRBD1; V: TRBV4-1; size: .; DNA: TGCGCCAGCAGCCAAGAACCCGGCCAGGGGGTCGACGAGCAGTACTTC; CDR3: CASSQEPGQGVDEQYF
J: TRBJ2-3; D: .; V: TRBV7-8; size: once; DNA: TGTGCCAGCAGCCCGTCCGGACTCCCGGGAGATACGCAGTATTTT; CDR3: CASSPSGLPGDTQYF
J: TRBJ1-1; D: TRBD1; V: TRBV7-2; size: .; DNA: TGTGCCAGCAGCCCCCGGACAGGGGGTTACACTGAAGCTTTCTTT; CDR3: CASSPRTGGYTEAFF
J: TRBJ2-1; D: .; V: TRBV5-1; size: .; DNA: TGCGCCAGCAGCTTTACGGGAGAGAACTACAATGAGCAGTTCTTC; CDR3: CASSFTGENYNEQFF
J: TRBJ2-5; D: .; V: TRBV27; size: .; DNA: TGTGCCAGCAGTTTCAGGTGGCAAGAGACCCAGTACTTC; CDR3: CASSFRWQETQYF
J: TRBJ2-7; D: TRBD2; V: TRBV9; size: .; DNA: TGTGCCAGCAGCGGTAGCGGGAGGGCCGGGGTATACGAGCAGTACTTC; CDR3: CASSGSGRAGVYEQYF
J: TRBJ2-7; D: .; V: TRBV12-3/TRBV12-4; size: .; DNA: TGTGCCAGCAGTTTTACTTACGAGCAGTACTTC; CDR3: CASSFTYEQYF
J: TRBJ2-3; D: .; V: TRBV9; size: .; DNA: TGTGCCAGCAGCCCAAGATGGGGCGGCGATACGCAGTATTTT; CDR3: CASSPRWGGDTQYF
J: TRBJ2-1; D: .; V: TRBV5-1; size: .; DNA: TGCGCCTGCATAAGGGGAACACTCAATGAGCAGTTCTTC; CDR3: CACIRGTLNEQFF
J: TRBJ2-6; D: .; V: TRBV24-1; size: .; DNA: TGTGCCACCAGTGGGAGGGCCAGCTCTGGGGCCAACGTCCTGACTTTC; CDR3: CATSGRASSGANVLTF
J: TRBJ2-1; D: .; V: TRBV27; size: .; DNA: TGTGCCAGCAGTCCAATAGCGGCCAATGAGCAGTTCTTC; CDR3: CASSPIAANEQFF
J: TRBJ2-7; D: .; V: TRBV19; size: .; DNA: TGTGCCAGTAGTATAGGACTAGAGGGTTACGAGCAGTACTTC; CDR3: CASSIGLEGYEQYF
J: TRBJ2-7; D: TRBD2; V: TRBV19; size: .; DNA: TGTGCCAGTGCACAAACCGCTACGGGAGGCGAGCAGTACTTC; CDR3: CASAQTATGGEQYF
J: TRBJ1-4; D: TRBD1; V: TRBV4-2; size: .; DNA: TGTGCCAGCAGTACGATGGACAGGTTGGCTGAAAAACTGTTTTTT; CDR3: CASSTMDRLAEKLFF
J: TRBJ2-5; D: TRBD1; V: TRBV5-6; size: .; DNA: TGTGCCAGCAGCCGACATGGGACAGTACTGGGAGAGACCCAGTACTTC; CDR3: CASSRHGTVLGETQYF
J: TRBJ2-1; D: .; V: TRBV7-2; size: .; DNA: TGTGCCAGCAGCCCCCGGGACACTAGAGGTGAGCAGTTCTTC; CDR3: CASSPRDTRGEQFF
J: TRBJ1-1; D: .; V: TRBV4-2; size: .; DNA: TGTGCCAGCAGCCAAGATCGGGAGCACACTGAAGCTTTCTTT; CDR3: CASSQDREHTEAFF
J: TRBJ1-6; D: .; V: TRBV7-2; size: .; DNA: TGTGCCAGCAGCTACGACACCCCCTATAATTCACCCCTCCACTTT; CDR3: CASSYDTPYNSPLHF
J: TRBJ2-1; D: TRBD2; V: TRBV15; size: .; DNA: TGTGCCACCAGCAAAGACCCCTCGGGACTAGCACACAATGAGCAGTTCTTC; CDR3: CATSKDPSGLAHNEQFF
J: TRBJ1-2; D: .; V: TRBV3-1/TRBV3-2; size: .; DNA: TGTGCCAGCAGCCTCATATCAGGATTCGACGGCTACACCTTC; CDR3: CASSLISGFDGYTF